This TCR beta chain appears in the sequencing data of a study of TIL therapy for anti-PD-1-resistant metastatic lung cancer. Overall study: Tumors were harvested before any PD-1/PD-L1 blockade. Tumors had a median PD-L1 proportion score of 6%. Study-wide results and limits: After infusion, TIL clonotypes partly replaced peripheral T cells and declined over months.

As regards this clone: Its cognate antigen is unknown.

Time point given: pre-treatment sample, taken before nivolumab and TIL therapy. The CDR3 length is 13 residues. From germline, CDR1 is SGHKS and CDR2 YYEKEE (reference sequence). Trimming stripped 10 bases from V and 5 bases from J, with 18 bases between. This was the immunoSEQ v3 assay. Survey-level samples got approximately 2 million read pairs; deep-level samples got about 5-6.5 million. The table came from immunoSEQ multiplex PCR; TCRdb's copy has only in-frame clones and leaves some out. Among roughly 20,000 clones, 83% were seen once, and the ten largest hold about 2.2%. The sample in question was blood, obtained at baseline. This chain joins TRBV5-5 and TRBJ2-5; a possible D gene is TRBD2 (6 bases). The source is a person between 30 and 80 years old with non-small cell lung cancer. The CDR3 region is CAGRTAPRETQYF. DNA of the CDR3: TGTGCCGGGAGGACGGCCCCAAGGGAGACCCAGTACTTC.